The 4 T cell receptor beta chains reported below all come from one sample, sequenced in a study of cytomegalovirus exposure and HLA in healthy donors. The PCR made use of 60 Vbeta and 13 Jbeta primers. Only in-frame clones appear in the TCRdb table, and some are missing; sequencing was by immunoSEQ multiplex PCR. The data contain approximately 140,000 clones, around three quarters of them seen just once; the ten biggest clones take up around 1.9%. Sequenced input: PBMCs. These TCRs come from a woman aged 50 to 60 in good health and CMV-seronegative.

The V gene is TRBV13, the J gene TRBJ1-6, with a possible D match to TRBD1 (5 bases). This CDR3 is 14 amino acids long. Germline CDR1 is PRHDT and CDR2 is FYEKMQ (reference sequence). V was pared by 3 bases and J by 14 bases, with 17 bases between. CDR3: CASSFQRDVGTLHF. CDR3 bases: TGTGCCAGCAGCTTCCAGCGGGACGTGGGGACCCTCCACTTT.

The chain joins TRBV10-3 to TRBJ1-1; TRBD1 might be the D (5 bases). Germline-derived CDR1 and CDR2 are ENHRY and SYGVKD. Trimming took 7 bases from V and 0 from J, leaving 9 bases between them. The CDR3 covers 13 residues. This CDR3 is CAINGGVNTEAFF. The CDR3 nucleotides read TGTGCCATCAACGGGGGGGTGAACACTGAAGCTTTCTTT.

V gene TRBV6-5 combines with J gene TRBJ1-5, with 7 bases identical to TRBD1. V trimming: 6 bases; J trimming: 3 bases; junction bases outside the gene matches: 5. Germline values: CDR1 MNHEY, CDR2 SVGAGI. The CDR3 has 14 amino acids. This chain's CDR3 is CASSYRGVNQPQHF. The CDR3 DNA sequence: TGTGCCAGCAGCTACAGGGGTGTCAATCAGCCCCAGCATTTT.

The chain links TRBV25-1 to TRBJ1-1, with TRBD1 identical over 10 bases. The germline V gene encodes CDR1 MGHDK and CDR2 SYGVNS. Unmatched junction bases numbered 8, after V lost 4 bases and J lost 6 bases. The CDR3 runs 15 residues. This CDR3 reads CASSVRDRGSSEAFF. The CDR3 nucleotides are TGTGCCAGCAGTGTCCGGGACAGGGGATCATCTGAAGCTTTCTTT. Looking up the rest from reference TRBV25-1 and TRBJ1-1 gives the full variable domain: EADIYQTPRYLVIGTGKKITLECSQTMGHDKMYWYQQDPGMELHLIHYSYGVNSTEKGDLSSESTVSRIRTEHFPLTLESARPSHTSQYLCASSVRDRGSSEAFFGQGTRLTVV.